This is a list of T cell receptor beta chains from one sample in a study of T cell responses to AZD1222 COVID-19 vaccine. The method was immunoSEQ multiplex PCR; TCRdb's version includes in-frame clones alone and lacks a portion of them. This sample carries 90,000 to 130,000 clones, roughly nine tenths of them seen once, and the ten largest clones take about 3%. Sequences were derived from peripheral blood, sampled on day 0 of MenACWY control vaccination. These receptors were obtained from an adult in good health. Both conserved end residues are part of each CDR3. The D gene is left open where the match is weak. Some rows mark clone size as missing; the rest say once, few, many or name a class of expanded clone.

>-|TRBV5-4|TRBJ2-5|-
CASSRGGARGQETQYF
TGTGCCAGCAGCCGGGGAGGAGCGAGGGGACAAGAGACCCAGTACTTC
>-|TRBV4-1|TRBJ1-2|TRBD1
CASSQENRGTGGYTF
TGCGCCAGCAGCCAAGAGAACAGGGGAACGGGTGGCTACACCTTC
>few|TRBV28|TRBJ2-7|-
CASSLQGSYEQYF
TGTGCCAGCAGTTTACAGGGGTCCTACGAGCAGTACTTC
>-|TRBV28|TRBJ2-1|-
CASIRPGVTNYNEQFF
TGTGCCAGCATTCGACCAGGGGTCACGAACTACAATGAGCAGTTCTTC
>few|TRBV11-2|TRBJ2-5|-
CASSFGQPWTTQYF
TGTGCCAGCAGCTTCGGACAGCCGTGGACGACCCAGTACTTC
>-|TRBV9|TRBJ2-3|-
CASSVAAGPSTDTQYF
TGTGCCAGCAGCGTAGCGGCAGGGCCCTCCACAGATACGCAGTATTTT
>-|TRBV5-1|TRBJ2-7|-
CASHILGGEGDEQYF
TGCGCCAGCCATATATTGGGGGGAGAAGGGGACGAGCAGTACTTC
>-|TRBV4-2|TRBJ2-3|TRBD2
CASSQVPSGGALDTQYF
TGTGCCAGCAGCCAAGTCCCTAGCGGGGGGGCCTTAGATACGCAGTATTTT
>once|TRBV11-2|TRBJ2-3|-
CASSLPGGPTDTQYF
TGTGCCAGCAGCTTACCCGGGGGGCCGACAGATACGCAGTATTTT
>-|TRBV5-4|TRBJ1-1|-
CASSSDGRRAEAFF
TGTGCCAGCAGCTCGGACGGCCGAAGGGCTGAAGCTTTCTTT
>-|TRBV4-1|TRBJ1-2|TRBD1
CASSQDPGGAFGYTF
TGCGCCAGCAGCCAAGACCCAGGGGGCGCATTCGGCTACACCTTC
>-|TRBV29-1|TRBJ1-1|TRBD1
CSVGRSGQGTEAFF
TGCAGCGTTGGACGTTCGGGACAGGGTACTGAAGCTTTCTTT
>-|TRBV2|TRBJ2-1|-
CASSAGLVNEQFF
TGTGCCAGCAGTGCGGGACTCGTCAATGAGCAGTTCTTC
>-|TRBV24-1|TRBJ2-7|-
CATSERHRPEQYF
TGTGCCACCAGTGAACGCCACAGGCCCGAGCAGTACTTC
>-|TRBV6-5|TRBJ2-5|-
CASSLGRSQETQYF
TGTGCCAGCAGTTTAGGACGGAGCCAAGAGACCCAGTACTTC
>-|TRBV2|TRBJ2-3|-
CASSEGLSADTQYF
TGTGCCAGCAGTGAGGGTCTTTCAGCAGATACGCAGTATTTT
>-|TRBV15|TRBJ2-7|TRBD1
CATSETVGQLYEQYF
TGTGCCACCAGCGAAACCGTGGGACAGTTGTACGAGCAGTACTTC
>-|TRBV19|TRBJ1-2|-
CASSIAWDGNGYTF
TGTGCCAGTAGTATTGCTTGGGATGGGAATGGCTACACCTTC